These 26 T cell receptor beta chains were all obtained from the same sample, sequenced in a study of cytomegalovirus exposure and HLA in healthy donors. The PCR employed 60 Vbeta primers together with 13 Jbeta primers. The data were produced by immunoSEQ multiplex PCR, yet TCRdb's version contains in-frame clones alone and is incomplete. The table shows some 90,000 clones, with around 84% occurring only once. Sequences were obtained from PBMCs. The receptors were sampled from a woman aged 40 to 55 in good health and CMV-seronegative.

The chain links TRBV10-3 to TRBJ1-2; D unresolved. V lost 6 bases and J lost 11, with 22 bases in between. This CDR3 comprises 14 residues. Germline V gene lookup returns CDR1 ENHRY and CDR2 SYGVKD. DNA of the CDR3: TGTGCCATCAGCGGAACGGACGGCCTCGGGGTTTACACCTTC. It specifies CAISGTDGLGVYTF.

The rearrangement uses TRBV27 and TRBJ1-5, with TRBD1 identical over 9 bases. Trimming at V came to 6 bases and at J to 6 bases, leaving 12 bases not matched to a gene. CDR3 length equals 16 residues. Germline CDR1 reads MNHEY; CDR2 reads SMNVEV (reference sequence). CDR3 nucleotides: TGTGCCAGCAGGGGGCCAGGGACAGGGTCTGGTCAGCCCCAGCATTTT. It specifies CASRGPGTGSGQPQHF.

The chain uses TRBV6-5 and TRBJ2-3; TRBD2 might be the D (6 bases). V was clipped by 5 bases and J by 4 bases, with 16 bases between them. CDR1 MNHEY and CDR2 SVGAGI come from the germline V gene. The CDR3 has 15 residues. In DNA, the CDR3 is TGTGCCAGCAGTCGCCGGGACTTCGGGGCAGATACGCAGTATTTT. Its protein is CASSRRDFGADTQYF.

The chain recombines TRBV5-1 with TRBJ1-3; maybe TRBD1 (5 bases). This CDR3 comprises 14 residues. Between the trimmed V and J ends, which lost 3 bases and 3 bases, there was a span of 10 bases. Germline CDR1 and CDR2: SGHRS and YFSETQ. The chain's CDR3 is CASSSDRLGNTIYF. The CDR3 nucleotides are TGCGCCAGCAGCTCAGACAGACTTGGAAACACCATATATTTT.

V usage is TRBV27 and J usage is TRBJ2-3, with D unclear. Germline CDR1 MNHEY, CDR2 SMNVEV (reference sequence). Trimming removed 3 bases from V and 8 bases from J, with 18 bases in between. There are 15 residues in the CDR3. CDR3 loop: CASSFNDKVSGTQYF. CDR3 nucleotides: TGTGCCAGCAGTTTCAACGATAAGGTGTCAGGTACGCAGTATTTT.

This clone was counted only a few times. This chain links TRBV5-4 with TRBJ1-1, with 9 nucleotides matching TRBD1. V was clipped by 4 bases and J by 0 bases; unmatched bases: 4. Germline V lookup: CDR1 SGHNT, CDR2 YYREEE (reference sequence). The CDR3 totals 15 residues. DNA for the CDR3: TGTGCCAGCAGCCTCGGGACAGGGATGAACACTGAAGCTTTCTTT. The encoded protein is CASSLGTGMNTEAFF.

J is TRBJ1-4 and V is TRBV9; TRBD1 might be the D (6 bases). Germline V gives CDR1 SGDLS, CDR2 YYNGEE. The V and J ends lost 0 bases and 5 bases respectively, with 8 bases between them. The CDR3 runs 14 residues. In DNA form, the CDR3 reads TGTGCCAGCAGCGTAGACAGGGCAAATGAAAAACTGTTTTTT. It encodes CASSVDRANEKLFF.

The chain couples TRBV13 to TRBJ2-7; 9 positions match TRBD2. The germline V gene encodes CDR1 PRHDT and CDR2 FYEKMQ (reference sequence). The CDR3 spans 14 residues. V trimming: 1 base; J trimming: 2 bases; junction bases outside the gene matches: 0. The CDR3 DNA sequence: TGTGCCAGCAGCTTAGCTAGCGGGACCTACGAGCAGTACTTC. This encodes CASSLASGTYEQYF.

The genes are TRBV19 and TRBJ2-1, with 13 positions matching TRBD2. Germline CDR1 is LNHDA and CDR2 is SQIVND (reference sequence). V lost 4 bases and J lost 9; bases outside the gene matches: 3. The CDR3 is 14 amino acids. CDR3 nucleotide sequence: TGTGCCAGTAGTAAGGGACTAGCGGGGTCTGAGCAGTTCTTC. This translates into CASSKGLAGSEQFF.

The V gene is TRBV28, the J gene TRBJ1-2, with 8 positions matching TRBD1. This CDR3 comprises 17 residues. With V trimmed by 4 bases and J by 0 bases, 10 bases remained unmatched. Looked up from germline, CDR1 is MDHEN and CDR2 is SYDVKM. The CDR3 DNA is TGTGCCAGCAGTTCAATAGGGACAGGCCCAGCTAACTATGGCTACACCTTC. Translated, it gives CASSSIGTGPANYGYTF.

This clone has only a few counts. The chain joins TRBV7-7 to TRBJ2-2; D is ambiguous. V lost 3 bases to trimming and J lost 4 bases, with 9 bases between them. The germline V gene encodes CDR1 SSHAT and CDR2 FNYEAQ (reference sequence). The CDR3 contains 14 residues. CDR3 sequence: CASSLETITGELFF. CDR3 nucleotide sequence: TGTGCCAGCAGCTTGGAGACCATCACCGGGGAGCTGTTTTTT.

The CDR3 DNA follows: TGCAGCGCCGCCCGCGGGGGGACAGGGAAGGACGAGCAGTACTTC. Protein sequence: CSAARGGTGKDEQYF. The rearrangement joins TRBV29-1 to TRBJ2-7; TRBD1 might be the D (9 bases). The CDR3 runs to 15 residues. V was pared by 7 bases and J by 5 bases, with 24 bases between. Germline loops: CDR1 SQVTM, CDR2 ANQGSEA.

CDR3 residues: CAISEMSGYRPYGYTF. DNA of the CDR3: TGTGCCATCAGTGAAATGAGTGGGTACAGACCCTATGGCTACACCTTC. V is TRBV10-3 and J is TRBJ1-2; the D is unclear. The CDR3 has 16 residues. V shed 3 bases and J shed 4 bases, with 18 bases lying between them. Germline lookup yields CDR1 ENHRY and CDR2 SYGVKD.

V usage is TRBV9 and J usage is TRBJ2-1; tentative D call: TRBD2 (6 bases). The CDR3 runs 14 residues. V lost 3 bases and J lost 7, with 14 bases in between. Germline V lookup: CDR1 SGDLS, CDR2 YYNGEE. The CDR3 nucleotides read TGTGCCAGCAGCGGAGACCGACTAGTAAATGAGCAGTTCTTC. It is translated as CASSGDRLVNEQFF.

The V call is TRBV7-3, the J call TRBJ2-2; D remains unclear. The V end was cut by 5 bases, the J end by 4 bases, with 11 bases between. The CDR3 has 14 amino acids. Germline V gives CDR1 SGHTA, CDR2 FQGTGA. The CDR3 region is CASSRELTTGELFF. The CDR3 nucleotides read TGTGCCAGCAGCCGCGAGTTAACCACCGGGGAGCTGTTTTTT.

This clone was detected a few times. The chain couples TRBV7-8 to TRBJ2-5; TRBD2 is a possible D gene (8 bases). The CDR3 runs 18 residues. Trimming took 5 bases from V and 5 from J, leaving 27 bases between them. Looked up from germline, CDR1 is SGHVS and CDR2 is FQNEAQ. The CDR3, as DNA: TGTGCCAGCAGCCCGGGGACAGCGGGAGCTTGGAGGGGGGAGACCCAGTACTTC. This sequence encodes CASSPGTAGAWRGETQYF.

The chain is built from TRBV5-8 and TRBJ2-1; 7 positions match TRBD2. The CDR3 contains 13 residues. Germline V gives CDR1 SGHTS, CDR2 YDEGEE. V shed 3 bases, J shed 10 bases, and the junction held 7 bases outside the gene matches. This CDR3 is CASSSKGLGEQFF. The CDR3 DNA reads TGTGCCAGCAGCTCGAAAGGACTAGGGGAGCAGTTCTTC.

Note on this clone: The same CDR3 is also encoded by other DNA sequences in this sample. The V gene is TRBV5-1, the J gene TRBJ2-5, with 8 bases identical to TRBD2. V was clipped by 5 bases and J by 4 bases; unmatched bases: 10. The CDR3 loop spans 15 amino acids. CDR1 and CDR2 (germline): SGHRS, YFSETQ. DNA for the CDR3: TGCGCCAGCAGAACAGGACTAGCATCAAGAGAGACCCAGTACTTC. Amino acids: CASRTGLASRETQYF.

The gene calls are TRBV15 and TRBJ1-5; tentative D call: TRBD1 (6 bases). The CDR3 totals 18 residues. Trimming shortened V by 0 bases and J by 2 bases, and 17 bases separated the two germline ends. Germline values: CDR1 LNHNV, CDR2 YYDKDF (reference sequence). DNA of the CDR3: TGTGCCACCAGCAGAGATCTACATGGGGGCCCGGGCAATCAGCCCCAGCATTTT. This codes for CATSRDLHGGPGNQPQHF.

The chain combines TRBV6-6 with TRBJ1-5; 8 positions match TRBD1. The V segment lost 6 bases and the J segment 9 bases; nucleotides outside the gene matches: 4. The CDR3 runs 12 residues. Germline CDR1 and CDR2: MNHNY and SVGAGI (reference sequence). In DNA form, the CDR3 reads TGTGCCAGCAGCCAGGGGGCCGGGCCCCAGCATTTT. This codes for CASSQGAGPQHF.

The gene calls are TRBV9 and TRBJ2-1; 11 bases align to TRBD2. Germline CDR1 SGDLS, CDR2 YYNGEE. The CDR3 covers 16 residues. V lost 5 bases, J lost 1 base, and 5 bases stayed unmatched. Written as DNA, the CDR3 is TGTGCCAGCAGACGGACTAGCGGGCCATCCTACAATGAGCAGTTCTTC. Amino acids: CASRRTSGPSYNEQFF.

V usage is TRBV7-2 and J usage is TRBJ2-3; D might be TRBD2 (5 bases). The CDR3 is 16 amino acids. The V end lost 2 bases, the J end lost 0 bases, and 12 bases lay between the germline ends. Germline CDR1 and CDR2: SGHTA and FQGNSA. The CDR3 loop is CASSLPLSGSTDTQYF. The CDR3 DNA is TGTGCCAGCAGCTTACCGCTGTCGGGAAGCACAGATACGCAGTATTTT.

The genes are TRBV2 and TRBJ2-3; TRBD2 matches 7 bases. V lost 8 bases, J lost 4 bases, and 12 bases stayed unmatched. The germline CDR1 and CDR2 sequences are SNHLY and FYNNEI. This CDR3 has 15 residues. CDR3 in amino acids: CASGGGRPVPDTQYF. Written as DNA, the CDR3 is TGTGCCAGCGGGGGGGGTCGGCCCGTGCCAGATACGCAGTATTTT.

This clone was seen once. The chain links TRBV27 to TRBJ2-5; perhaps TRBD2 as D (6 bases). Germline V lookup: CDR1 MNHEY, CDR2 SMNVEV (reference sequence). Trimming left V 8 bases short and J 4 bases short, with 23 bases between. The CDR3 loop spans 16 amino acids. DNA for the CDR3: TGTGCCAGCGGTAGGGGAGGCAGTCGCGGATCAGAGACCCAGTACTTC. Amino acid sequence: CASGRGGSRGSETQYF.

The genes are TRBV27 and TRBJ2-2; weak D call: TRBD1 (5 bases). V was trimmed by 2 bases and J by 4 bases, leaving 8 bases between them. Germline CDR1 and CDR2: MNHEY and SMNVEV (reference sequence). The CDR3 has 14 residues. In nucleotides, the CDR3 is TGTGCCAGCAGTTTACAGGGTGGCACCGGGGAGCTGTTTTTT. Residues: CASSLQGGTGELFF.

This clone was picked up many times. The rearrangement links TRBV7-9 to TRBJ1-1, with a weak D call TRBD1 (5 bases). This CDR3 has 14 amino acids. CDR1 SEHNR and CDR2 FQNEAQ come from the germline V gene (reference sequence). Trimming removed 1 base at V and 5 bases at J, with 11 bases between. DNA of the CDR3: TGTGCCAGCAGCTTAGTCAGGGCGGGGACTGAAGCTTTCTTT. This gives the protein CASSLVRAGTEAFF. Full variable domain (remainder filled in from reference TRBV7-9 and TRBJ1-1): DTGVSQNPRHKITKRGQNVTFRCDPISEHNRLYWYRQTLGQGPEFLTYFQNEAQLEKSRLLSDRFSAERPKGSFSTLEIQRTEQGDSAMYLCASSLVRAGTEAFFGQGTRLTVV.